Each of the 22 T cell receptor beta chains below was sequenced from the same sample in a study of blood T cell repertoires in COVID-19. Measured with immunoSEQ multiplex PCR; TCRdb has only the in-frame clones, and not every one. This repertoire shows roughly 380,000 clones, around 89% found once; its top ten account for around 1.5%. Sample: peripheral blood. These receptor sequences come from a woman aged 40 to 55 with COVID-19, enrolled during active disease.

The chain joins TRBV7-3 to TRBJ2-7; 9 bases fit TRBD2. The CDR3 loop spans 16 amino acids. Germline lookup yields CDR1 SGHTA and CDR2 FQGTGA. The ends lost 5 bases at V and 5 bases at J; junction bases unmatched: 13. CDR3 sequence (DNA): TGTGCCAGCAGCCCCGAGGGCGGGAGGGCCTTCGACGAGCAGTACTTC. Translation: CASSPEGGRAFDEQYF.

V is TRBV4-1 and J is TRBJ1-2, with D possibly being TRBD1 (5 bases). The CDR3 is 15 amino acids. Trimming shortened V by 1 base and J by 4 bases, and 13 bases separated the two germline ends. The germline V gene encodes CDR1 MGHRA and CDR2 YSYEKL. CDR3 region: CASSQVEQVLYGYTF. The CDR3 nucleotides are TGCGCCAGCAGCCAAGTAGAACAGGTACTCTATGGCTACACCTTC.

As DNA, the CDR3 is TGTGCCAGCAGTGAAGGACTCCGATACAATGAGCAGTTCTTC. Its translation: CASSEGLRYNEQFF. J is TRBJ2-1 and V is TRBV27; TRBD2 is a possible D gene (5 bases). Germline values: CDR1 MNHEY, CDR2 SMNVEV (reference sequence). V lost 5 bases and J 4 bases, leaving 12 bases between the germline ends. The CDR3 runs to 14 residues.

The rearrangement uses TRBV28 and TRBJ1-4; a weak D match, TRBD1 (6 bases). Germline V lookup: CDR1 MDHEN, CDR2 SYDVKM. There are 16 residues in the CDR3. Trimming removed 6 bases from V and 6 bases from J, with 20 bases in between. The CDR3 sequence is CASSLLPGGTYEKLFF. In DNA form, the CDR3 reads TGTGCCAGCAGCCTTCTCCCGGGGGGCACGTATGAAAAACTGTTTTTT. The full variable domain, its missing parts supplied by reference TRBV28 and TRBJ1-4, is DVKVTQSSRYLVKRTGEKVFLECVQDMDHENMFWYRQDPGLGLRLIYFSYDVKMKEKGDIPEGYSVSREKKERFSLILESASTNQTSMYLCASSLLPGGTYEKLFFGSGTQLSVL.

This clone was recorded a few times. The chain carries TRBV5-4 and TRBJ2-7, with 10 bases identical to TRBD1. This CDR3 spans 15 amino acids. The junction had 8 bases not matched to a gene; V was cut back by 3 bases and J by 5 bases. Germline V gene sequence: CDR1 SGHNT, CDR2 YYREEE (reference sequence). CDR3 amino acids: CASSWPGTGVNEQYF. The CDR3 bases are TGTGCCAGCAGCTGGCCCGGGACAGGGGTCAACGAGCAGTACTTC.

This clone appeared once. The chain joins TRBV9 to TRBJ2-1; 8 positions agree with TRBD2. The CDR3 totals 17 residues. The V and J ends lost 0 bases and 7 bases, in that order; junction bases with no gene match: 12. Germline loops: CDR1 SGDLS, CDR2 YYNGEE. The CDR3 loop is CASSVDPPAGVSNEQFF. DNA of the CDR3: TGTGCCAGCAGCGTAGACCCACCAGCGGGAGTATCGAATGAGCAGTTCTTC.

This clone has only one observation. The rearrangement uses TRBV30 and TRBJ1-4; D call uncertain. With 2 bases removed from V and 4 bases from J, the gap between germline ends came to 11 bases. This CDR3 spans 14 amino acids. Germline V gene data show CDR1 as GTSNPN and CDR2 as SVGIG (reference sequence). Here the CDR3 reads CAWSPSGVNEKLFF. DNA for the CDR3: TGTGCCTGGAGTCCTTCGGGAGTTAATGAAAAACTGTTTTTT.

This sequence joins TRBV29-1 and TRBJ1-1, with TRBD1 matching over 8 bases. Germline values: CDR1 SQVTM, CDR2 ANQGSEA. This CDR3 has 12 amino acids. Trimming removed 7 bases from V and 1 base from J; junction bases left unmatched: 2. The CDR3 DNA reads as TGCAGCGCCGGGACAGGGAACACTGAAGCTTTCTTT. Protein: CSAGTGNTEAFF. The full variable domain, in which reference TRBV29-1 and TRBJ1-1 provide the parts outside the CDR3, is SAVISQKPSRDICQRGTSLTIQCQVDSQVTMMFWYRQQPGQSLTLIATANQGSEATYESGFVIDKFPISRPNLTFSTLTVSNMSPEDSSIYLCSAGTGNTEAFFGQGTRLTVV.

This clone appeared a single time. This sequence joins TRBV11-2 and TRBJ2-7; D remains unclear. In germline, CDR1 is SGHAT, CDR2 FQNNGV. This CDR3 is 16 amino acids long. Trimming removed 1 base at V and 1 base at J, with 14 bases between. The CDR3 region has the DNA TGTGCCAGCAGCTTAGCTGCGGTCATCGGGTCCTACGAGCAGTACTTC. Amino acid sequence: CASSLAAVIGSYEQYF.

This sequence joins TRBV4-3 and TRBJ1-2; 7 nucleotides match TRBD1. This CDR3 spans 16 amino acids. Germline CDR1 LGHNA, CDR2 YSLEER. The V segment lost 4 bases and the J segment 6 bases; nucleotides outside the gene matches: 14. The CDR3 region is CASSLQRRGGIHGYTF. CDR3 in DNA: TGCGCCAGCAGCCTTCAGAGACGAGGGGGCATCCATGGCTACACCTTC.

This chain joins TRBV29-1 and TRBJ2-7; D may be TRBD1 (6 bases). The V and J ends lost 2 bases and 8 bases respectively, with 16 bases between them. The CDR3 sequence is 13 residues long. Germline CDR1 is SQVTM and CDR2 is ANQGSEA. CDR3 in amino acids: CSVEHKQGDKQYF. The CDR3 bases are TGCAGCGTTGAACACAAACAGGGAGATAAGCAGTACTTC.

This chain connects TRBV5-6 to TRBJ1-2; no definite D call. V was shortened by 0 bases and J by 8 bases, with 8 bases between the two germline ends. CDR3 size: 12 residues. Germline CDR1 reads SGHDT; CDR2 reads YYEEEE. The CDR3 sequence is CASSLEPSGYTF. CDR3 nucleotide sequence: TGTGCCAGCAGCTTGGAGCCCTCCGGCTACACCTTC.

V gene TRBV7-2 combines with J gene TRBJ2-3, with TRBD1 matching 7 bases. The CDR3 consists of 14 residues. CDR1 and CDR2 (germline): SGHTA, FQGNSA. Losses at the gene ends were 3 bases for V and 3 bases for J; bases not matched to a gene: 3. The CDR3 coding sequence is TGTGCCAGCAGCTTTCAGGGGGTAACAGATACGCAGTATTTT. It is translated as CASSFQGVTDTQYF.

This clone was recorded once. The V gene is TRBV28, the J gene TRBJ2-7, with D tentatively TRBD2 (5 bases). CDR1 is MDHEN and CDR2 is SYDVKM in the germline V gene. V was pared by 7 bases and J by 2 bases, with 15 bases between. CDR3 length: 14 amino acids. CDR3 bases: TGTGCCAGCACCCCTCCGGGGTGGACCTACGAGCAGTACTTC. It translates to CASTPPGWTYEQYF. Complete variable domain (other parts from reference TRBV28 and TRBJ2-7): DVKVTQSSRYLVKRTGEKVFLECVQDMDHENMFWYRQDPGLGLRLIYFSYDVKMKEKGDIPEGYSVSREKKERFSLILESASTNQTSMYLCASTPPGWTYEQYFGPGTRLTVT.

This chain links TRBV6-2 or TRBV6-3 with TRBJ2-7; weak D call: TRBD2 (5 bases). The CDR3 is 14 amino acids. Germline V gene lookup returns CDR1 MNHEY and CDR2 SVGEGT. Trimming left V 2 bases short and J 1 base short, with 9 bases between. In DNA, the CDR3 is TGTGCCAGCAGTTACGGGTGGGAGTCCTACGAGCAGTACTTC. This sequence encodes CASSYGWESYEQYF.

This rearrangement joins TRBV30 to TRBJ1-6, with 9 nucleotides matching TRBD1. CDR3 size: 12 residues. Germline CDR1 is GTSNPN and CDR2 is SVGIG (reference sequence). The J segment lost 6 bases and the V segment lost 7 bases, leaving 1 base of the junction unmatched. The CDR3 nucleotides read TGTGCCTCGGGACAGGGTAATTCACCCCTCCACTTT. Its protein is CASGQGNSPLHF.

This clone was found once. The chain has TRBV27 and TRBJ2-1; possible D gene TRBD2, 5 bases. Trimming cost V 5 bases and J 15 bases, with 14 bases left between them. Germline assignment: CDR1 MNHEY and CDR2 SMNVEV (reference sequence). This CDR3 is 11 amino acids long. CDR3 nucleotides: TGTGCCAGCAGTCGGGGAGAAGGGCTGTTCTTC. Protein: CASSRGEGLFF.

The V gene is TRBV28, the J gene TRBJ1-5; TRBD1 matches at 9 bases. The CDR3 spans 17 residues. The V gene end was trimmed by 6 bases and the J gene end by 1 base; junction bases not matched to a gene: 10. Germline CDR1 MDHEN, CDR2 SYDVKM. The CDR3 DNA reads as TGTGCCAGCAGCCCCCCCCGACAGGGGGTCAGCAATCAGCCCCAGCATTTT. Encoded protein: CASSPPRQGVSNQPQHF.

A remark on this clone: This sample also contains other DNA sequences that code for the same CDR3. The chain is built from TRBV6-4 and TRBJ2-6, with a tentative D call TRBD2 (6 bases). Trimming cost V 0 bases and J 0 bases, with 6 bases left between them. In germline, CDR1 is MRHNA, CDR2 SNTAGT. The CDR3 extends over 16 amino acids. DNA for the CDR3: TGTGCCAGCAGTGACTCGGGGGGCTCTGGGGCCAACGTCCTGACTTTC. This codes for CASSDSGGSGANVLTF.

The J gene is TRBJ2-3, the V gene TRBV9; TRBD2 might be the D (7 bases). The CDR3 totals 17 residues. Trimming took 4 bases from V and 3 from J, leaving 21 bases between them. The germline V gene encodes CDR1 SGDLS and CDR2 YYNGEE. CDR3 sequence: CASSPIGGGLITDTQYF. The CDR3 region has the DNA TGTGCCAGCAGCCCGATAGGGGGGGGCCTGATTACAGATACGCAGTATTTT. The full variable domain, with the rest looked up from reference TRBV9 and TRBJ2-3, is DSGVTQTPKHLITATGQRVTLRCSPRSGDLSVYWYQQSLDQGLQFLIQYYNGEERAKGNILERFSAQQFPDLHSELNLSSLELGDSALYFCASSPIGGGLITDTQYFGPGTRLTVL.

This clone was picked up a small number of times. The rearrangement joins TRBV5-6 to TRBJ1-5; 11 bases fit TRBD1. The CDR3 spans 17 residues. V was pared by 0 bases and J by 7 bases, with 9 bases of the junction left unmatched. The germline V gene encodes CDR1 SGHDT and CDR2 YYEEEE. CDR3 nucleotides: TGTGCCAGCAGCTTGGCCTACGGACAGGGGGCTAACCAGCCCCAGCATTTT. As protein: CASSLAYGQGANQPQHF.

V gene TRBV5-1 combines with J gene TRBJ1-2, with D perhaps matching TRBD1 (5 bases). CDR3 length: 13 amino acids. Trimming stripped 0 bases from V and 5 bases from J, with 8 bases between. Germline CDR1 SGHRS, CDR2 YFSETQ. CDR3 amino acids: CASSLEGHYGYTF. Here the CDR3 DNA reads TGCGCCAGCAGCTTGGAGGGGCATTATGGCTACACCTTC.